The rows below give T cell receptor beta chains drawn from one sample of a study of CD4 T cells in relation to SARS-CoV-2 and coronaviruses. Only in-frame clones appear in the TCRdb table, and some are missing; sequencing was by immunoSEQ multiplex PCR. The sample shows about 60,000 clones, approximately 94% of them seen only once. Source material: naive CD4+ T cells from PBMCs. These receptors were taken from a human donor in good health. Both conserved end residues are part of each CDR3. A D gene is named only where the DNA matches it firmly. Size values are once, few and many counts, or a class for expanded clones, and some rows have none.

J gene: TRBJ2-7
V gene: TRBV30
clone size: .
D gene: .
CDR3 DNA: TGTGCCTGGAGTAGGGGTTGGTCCGGGCGTCTCGAGCAGTACTTC
CDR3 protein: CAWSRGWSGRLEQYF

J gene: TRBJ1-1
V gene: TRBV3-1/TRBV3-2
clone size: .
D gene: .
CDR3 DNA: TGTGCCAGCAGCCATTTGGGGGCCGGTGAAGCTTTCTTT
CDR3 protein: CASSHLGAGEAFF

J gene: TRBJ2-5
V gene: TRBV18
clone size: .
D gene: TRBD2
CDR3 DNA: TGTGCCAGCTCATCCCCGGTAGCGGGAGGGCAGGAGACCCAGTACTTC
CDR3 protein: CASSSPVAGGQETQYF

J gene: TRBJ2-5
V gene: TRBV7-9
clone size: .
D gene: TRBD2
CDR3 DNA: TGTGCCAGCCAATCGTCTAGCGGGAGAGAAGAGACCCAGTACTTC
CDR3 protein: CASQSSSGREETQYF

J gene: TRBJ2-1
V gene: TRBV5-1
clone size: .
D gene: .
CDR3 DNA: TGCGCCAGCAGCTCCCGGACGGGGGGCACGGATCAGTTCTTC
CDR3 protein: CASSSRTGGTDQFF

J gene: TRBJ2-1
V gene: TRBV6-6
clone size: .
D gene: .
CDR3 DNA: TGTGCCAGCAGTCTCTACCGACCGGAATCGCATATCTACAATGAGCAGTTCTTC
CDR3 protein: CASSLYRPESHIYNEQFF

J gene: TRBJ2-7
V gene: TRBV5-1
clone size: .
D gene: TRBD2
CDR3 DNA: TGCGCCAGCAGCTTGGAGGGACTAAAATACGAGCAGTACTTC
CDR3 protein: CASSLEGLKYEQYF

J gene: TRBJ2-2
V gene: TRBV5-1
clone size: .
D gene: .
CDR3 DNA: TGCGCCAGCAGGGGGTCCTTAGGTTCCACCGGGGAGCTGTTTTTT
CDR3 protein: CASRGSLGSTGELFF

J gene: TRBJ2-7
V gene: TRBV28
clone size: .
D gene: .
CDR3 DNA: TGTGCCAGCAGTGGGCCTCATCGGGGCTACGAGCAGTACTTC
CDR3 protein: CASSGPHRGYEQYF

J gene: TRBJ1-6
V gene: TRBV2
clone size: few
D gene: .
CDR3 DNA: TGTGCCAGCAGGGGCCAAGGTCTGAATTCACCCCTCCACTTT
CDR3 protein: CASRGQGLNSPLHF

J gene: TRBJ1-4
V gene: TRBV6-1
clone size: .
D gene: .
CDR3 DNA: TGTGCCAGCAGTGAACCCCAGGGCACCGTGCTAAAACTGTTTTTT
CDR3 protein: CASSEPQGTVLKLFF

J gene: TRBJ2-2
V gene: TRBV5-4
clone size: .
D gene: .
CDR3 DNA: TGTGCCAGCAGTTCGACCCGAGAGAACACCGGGGAGCTGTTTTTT
CDR3 protein: CASSSTRENTGELFF

J gene: TRBJ2-7
V gene: TRBV18
clone size: few
D gene: .
CDR3 DNA: TGTGCCAGCTCACCACCGAAACCAGGCGGTGAGTACGAGCAGTACTTC
CDR3 protein: CASSPPKPGGEYEQYF

J gene: TRBJ2-5
V gene: TRBV7-7
clone size: .
D gene: .
CDR3 DNA: TGTGCCAGCAGCTTCCCGCCAGGGCCTCCCCCGGGGGAGACCCAGTACTTC
CDR3 protein: CASSFPPGPPPGETQYF

J gene: TRBJ2-1
V gene: TRBV18
clone size: .
D gene: TRBD1
CDR3 DNA: TGTGCCAGCTCCCGAGGGACAGGGGGCGCGGATGAGCAGTTCTTC
CDR3 protein: CASSRGTGGADEQFF

J gene: TRBJ2-5
V gene: TRBV6-1
clone size: once
D gene: TRBD2
CDR3 DNA: TGTGCCAGCAGTGAATTCCTAGCGGGAGGAGTCCGAGAGACCCAGTACTTC
CDR3 protein: CASSEFLAGGVRETQYF

J gene: TRBJ2-7
V gene: TRBV4-1
clone size: .
D gene: .
CDR3 DNA: TGCGCCAGCAGCCTTTGGACCCCCTCCTACGAGCAGTACTTC
CDR3 protein: CASSLWTPSYEQYF